This T cell receptor (beta chain) was identified during a study of OX40 agonist ivuxolimab in advanced cancers. V was cut by 5 bases and J by 2 bases, with 10 bases left in between. Germline CDR1 and CDR2: SGHTA and FQGNSA. This CDR3 has 14 residues. Sequencing used immunoSEQ multiplex PCR; TCRdb keeps in-frame clones, though not all of them. The table shows around 74,000 clones, with roughly 86% occurring only once. The sample in question was CD4+ or CD8+ T cells sorted from blood, obtained in a trial of the OX40 agonist ivuxolimab. V and J are TRBV7-2 and TRBJ1-5; D may be TRBD1 (6 bases). The receptor comes from an adult with an advanced solid tumor such as melanoma, head and neck, liver or kidney cancer. Here the CDR3 reads CASSPQGGNQPQHF. The CDR3 DNA reads as TGTGCCAGCAGCCCACAGGGCGGCAATCAGCCCCAGCATTTT.